This is a list of T cell receptor beta chains from one sample in a study of cytomegalovirus exposure and HLA in healthy donors. Some clones are missing from TCRdb's copy, which holds only in-frame ones; the method was immunoSEQ multiplex PCR. In the table there are 65,000 or so clones, around 62% of which are singletons. Sequencing used PBMCs. These TCRs come from a man aged 25 to 40 in good health and CMV-seronegative. The CDR3 runs from the conserved cysteine through the conserved F or W. A D gene is named only where the DNA matches it firmly. The listing skips clone size in some rows; elsewhere it reads once, few, many or a size class.

>-|TRBJ1-1|-|TRBV5-1
CASSQEMLNTEAFF
TGCGCCAGCAGCCAAGAGATGTTGAACACTGAAGCTTTCTTT
>-|TRBJ1-6|TRBD1|TRBV7-9
CASSWTLQGNYNSPLHF
TGTGCCAGCAGCTGGACGCTACAGGGGAATTATAATTCACCCCTCCACTTT
>-|TRBJ1-6|TRBD1|TRBV6-6
CASRGDRGVNNSPLHF
TGTGCCAGCAGGGGGGACAGGGGAGTAAATAATTCACCCCTCCACTTT
>-|TRBJ2-7|-|TRBV7-2
CASSLALVAGEQYF
TGTGCCAGCAGCTTAGCTCTAGTGGCGGGCGAGCAGTACTTC
>-|TRBJ2-1|-|TRBV6-5
CASSYSPSLGEQFF
TGTGCCAGCAGTTACTCCCCTAGCCTCGGTGAGCAGTTCTTC
>-|TRBJ2-5|TRBD2|TRBV7-2
CASSLVPLPGGREETQYF
TGTGCCAGCAGCTTAGTTCCCCTACCCGGGGGGAGGGAAGAGACCCAGTACTTC
>-|TRBJ1-5|TRBD1|TRBV18
CASSPQGRNQPQHF
TGTGCCAGCTCCCCACAGGGGCGCAATCAGCCCCAGCATTTT
>few|TRBJ2-1|TRBD1|TRBV5-6
CASSGGTGQINEQFF
TGTGCCAGCAGCGGAGGGACAGGACAAATCAATGAGCAGTTCTTC
>-|TRBJ2-1|TRBD2|TRBV7-2
CASSVGTSYNEQFF
TGTGCCAGCAGCGTCGGGACTAGCTACAATGAGCAGTTCTTC
>-|TRBJ2-7|-|TRBV6-1
CASSEALGLRDEQYF
TGTGCCAGCAGTGAAGCCCTTGGACTCCGGGACGAGCAGTACTTC
>once|TRBJ1-1|-|TRBV15
CATSRERGTEAFF
TGTGCCACCAGCAGAGAGAGAGGCACTGAAGCTTTCTTT
>once|TRBJ2-3|-|TRBV5-1
CASRGGGSTDTQYF
TGCGCCAGCAGGGGAGGGGGGAGCACAGATACGCAGTATTTT
>-|TRBJ2-3|-|TRBV27
CASSLEGADYTQYF
TGTGCCAGCAGTTTAGAAGGAGCAGATTATACGCAGTATTTT
>once|TRBJ1-6|TRBD1|TRBV2
CASYGQGLANSPLHF
TGTGCCAGCTACGGACAGGGGCTCGCTAATTCACCCCTCCACTTT
>-|TRBJ2-5|TRBD2|TRBV5-1
CASSSVALAGVETQYF
TGCGCCAGCAGCTCCGTAGCACTAGCGGGGGTAGAGACCCAGTACTTC
>few|TRBJ1-5|-|TRBV7-9
CASSSRGAGNQPQHF
TGTGCCAGCAGCTCCCGGGGGGCGGGCAATCAGCCCCAGCATTTT
>-|TRBJ2-4|TRBD2|TRBV9
CASSLRGENIQYF
TGTGCCAGCAGCTTGCGGGGGGAAAACATTCAGTACTTC
>few|TRBJ2-7|-|TRBV6-6
CASLRTEISYEQYF
TGTGCCAGCTTGAGGACAGAAATTTCCTACGAGCAGTACTTC
>once|TRBJ1-2|-|TRBV25-1
CASSRVQDGYTF
TGTGCCAGCAGCCGTGTGCAGGATGGCTACACCTTC
>few|TRBJ2-1|TRBD2|TRBV5-1
CASSLAGQYNEQFF
TGCGCCAGCAGTTTAGCGGGGCAATACAATGAGCAGTTCTTC
>once|TRBJ1-2|-|TRBV10-3
CAISEGAYYGYTF
TGTGCCATCAGTGAAGGAGCATACTATGGCTACACCTTC
>once|TRBJ1-5|TRBD1|TRBV19
CASRHRGSNQPQHF
TGTGCCAGTAGGCACAGGGGTAGCAATCAGCCCCAGCATTTT
>-|TRBJ1-4|TRBD1|TRBV9
CASSVGSGGVEKLFF
TGTGCCAGCAGCGTAGGCTCAGGGGGTGTTGAAAAACTGTTTTTT
>-|TRBJ2-7|-|TRBV2
CASSEDPPGHTYEQYF
TGTGCCAGCAGTGAGGATCCTCCGGGACACACCTACGAGCAGTACTTC
>-|TRBJ1-5|TRBD1|TRBV16
CASSRRTGLQPQHF
TGTGCCAGCAGCCGTCGGACAGGTCTTCAGCCCCAGCATTTT
>-|TRBJ2-2|TRBD2|TRBV11-3
CASSWTSGGRTGELFF
TGTGCCAGCAGCTGGACTAGCGGGGGCCGCACCGGGGAGCTGTTTTTT
>-|TRBJ1-6|TRBD1|TRBV13
CASSLLSGTGSNSPLHF
TGTGCCAGCAGCTTATTGTCTGGGACAGGGAGTAATTCACCCCTCCACTTT
>-|TRBJ2-7|-|TRBV19
CASSGQISYEQYF
TGTGCCAGTAGCGGACAGATCTCCTACGAGCAGTACTTC
>few|TRBJ2-1|-|TRBV27
CASSLGTEVYNEQFF
TGTGCCAGCAGTCTCGGGACTGAGGTCTACAATGAGCAGTTCTTC
>-|TRBJ2-2|-|TRBV15
CATSRDPGAGELFF
TGTGCCACCAGCAGAGATCCCGGGGCCGGGGAGCTGTTTTTT
>few|TRBJ1-2|-|TRBV5-1
CASSPGENYGYTF
TGCGCCAGCAGCCCGGGTGAAAACTATGGCTACACCTTC
>-|TRBJ1-6|-|TRBV5-1
CASSSGGPSSYNSPLHF
TGCGCCAGCAGTTCGGGGGGGCCCAGCTCCTATAATTCACCCCTCCACTTT
>-|TRBJ2-1|TRBD2|TRBV15
CATTPGGGFNEQFF
TGTGCCACCACCCCGGGCGGGGGGTTCAATGAGCAGTTCTTC
>few|TRBJ2-3|TRBD2|TRBV4-2
CASSQRLAGAPQRTDTQYF
TGTGCCAGCAGCCAACGACTAGCGGGGGCCCCCCAGCGCACAGATACGCAGTATTTT
>-|TRBJ2-3|TRBD2|TRBV5-8
CASSLGRRGGFTDTQYF
TGTGCCAGCAGCCTTGGCCGGCGCGGGGGATTCACAGATACGCAGTATTTT
>once|TRBJ2-1|TRBD1|TRBV2
CASSDPKQQGIGVENEQFF
TGTGCCAGCAGTGATCCGAAGCAACAGGGGATTGGGGTTGAAAATGAGCAGTTCTTC
>-|TRBJ2-7|TRBD1|TRBV30
CACSTGEEQYF
TGTGCCTGCTCGACAGGGGAGGAGCAGTACTTC
>-|TRBJ1-5|TRBD1|TRBV7-2
CASSRSGTGNQPQHF
TGTGCCAGCAGCCGGAGCGGGACAGGTAATCAGCCCCAGCATTTT
>-|TRBJ1-1|TRBD1|TRBV7-9
CAIPTGNTEAFF
TGTGCCATTCCGACAGGGAATACTGAAGCTTTCTTT
>-|TRBJ2-7|-|TRBV30
CAWSFQGLPYF
TGTGCCTGGAGTTTTCAGGGATTACCGTACTTC
>few|TRBJ2-7|-|TRBV27
CASSFYGEQYF
TGTGCCAGCAGTTTCTATGGCGAGCAGTACTTC
>-|TRBJ2-3|-|TRBV13
CASSSLALRGNRDTQYF
TGTGCCAGCAGCTCCCTCGCCCTTCGGGGGAACAGGGATACGCAGTATTTT
>-|TRBJ2-3|TRBD2|TRBV30
CACQRAGGTDTQYF
TGTGCCTGCCAGAGAGCGGGGGGTACAGATACGCAGTATTTT
>few|TRBJ2-3|-|TRBV11-2
CASSLDGGGTDTQYF
TGTGCCAGCAGCTTAGACGGGGGAGGCACAGATACGCAGTATTTT